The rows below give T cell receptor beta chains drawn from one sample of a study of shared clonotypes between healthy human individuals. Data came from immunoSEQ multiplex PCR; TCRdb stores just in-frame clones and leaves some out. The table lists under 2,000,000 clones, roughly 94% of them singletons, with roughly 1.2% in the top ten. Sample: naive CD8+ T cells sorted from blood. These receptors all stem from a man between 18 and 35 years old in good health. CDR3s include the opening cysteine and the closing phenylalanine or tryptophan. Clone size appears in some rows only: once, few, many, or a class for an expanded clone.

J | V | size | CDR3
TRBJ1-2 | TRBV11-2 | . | CASSFGFTGGDGYTF
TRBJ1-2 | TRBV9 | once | CASSALQTAGSNYGYTF
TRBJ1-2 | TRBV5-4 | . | CASSFSGGYGYTF
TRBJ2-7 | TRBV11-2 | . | CASSLESQRGAGEQYF
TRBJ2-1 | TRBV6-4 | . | CASSVAGGADEQFF
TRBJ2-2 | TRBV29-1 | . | CSVEALNTGELFF
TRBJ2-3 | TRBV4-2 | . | CASSQDGTDTQYF
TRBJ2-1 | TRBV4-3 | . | CASSQGTRGHEQFF
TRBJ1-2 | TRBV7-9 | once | CASSLDEAYGYTF
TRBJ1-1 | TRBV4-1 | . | CASSQVRGTEAFF
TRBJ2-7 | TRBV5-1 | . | CASSWTGGYEQYF
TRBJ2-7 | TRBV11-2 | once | CASSHQAVTEQYF
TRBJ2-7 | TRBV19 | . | CASSALQESYEQYF
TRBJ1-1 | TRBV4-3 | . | CASSQVEGNTEAFF
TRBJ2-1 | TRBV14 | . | CASSQGRLAISFNEQFF
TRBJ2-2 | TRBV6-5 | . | CASSYEQGGTGELFF
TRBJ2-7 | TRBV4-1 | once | CASSQDVGQGNYEQYF
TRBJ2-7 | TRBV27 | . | CASSPGQSYEQYF
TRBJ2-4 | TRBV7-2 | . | CASMGVKNIQYF
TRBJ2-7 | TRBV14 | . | CASSRASFSYEQYF
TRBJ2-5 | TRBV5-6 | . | CASSLGLALETQYF
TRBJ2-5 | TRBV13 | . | CASSLHGRETQYF
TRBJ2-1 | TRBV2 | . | CASEGQGHNEQFF
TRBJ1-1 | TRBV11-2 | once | CASSLGEGFSEAFF
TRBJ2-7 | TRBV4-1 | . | CASSQISGYYEQYF
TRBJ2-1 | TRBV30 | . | CAWRYYGEGYNEQFF